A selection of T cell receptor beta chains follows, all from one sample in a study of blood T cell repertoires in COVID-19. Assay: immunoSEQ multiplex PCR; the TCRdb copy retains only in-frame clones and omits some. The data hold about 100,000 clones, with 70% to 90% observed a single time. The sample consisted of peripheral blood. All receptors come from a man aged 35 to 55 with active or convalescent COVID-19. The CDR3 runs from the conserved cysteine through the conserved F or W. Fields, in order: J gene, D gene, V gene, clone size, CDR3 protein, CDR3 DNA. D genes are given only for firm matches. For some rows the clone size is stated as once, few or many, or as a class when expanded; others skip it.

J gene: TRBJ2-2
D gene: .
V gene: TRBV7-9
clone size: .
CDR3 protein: CASTPTGVLSNTGELFF
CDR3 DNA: TGTGCCAGCACTCCAACGGGGGTCCTGTCGAACACCGGGGAGCTGTTTTTT

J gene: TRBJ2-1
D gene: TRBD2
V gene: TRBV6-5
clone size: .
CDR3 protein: CASSYGAGEYNEQFF
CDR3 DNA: TGTGCCAGCAGTTACGGGGCGGGAGAGTACAATGAGCAGTTCTTC

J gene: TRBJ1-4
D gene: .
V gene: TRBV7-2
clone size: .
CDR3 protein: CASSLVQGEKLFF
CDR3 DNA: TGTGCCAGCAGCTTAGTTCAGGGCGAAAAACTGTTTTTT

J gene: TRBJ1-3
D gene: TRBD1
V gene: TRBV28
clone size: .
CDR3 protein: CASRGTGPSGNTIYF
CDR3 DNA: TGTGCCAGCAGGGGGACAGGCCCCTCTGGAAACACCATATATTTT

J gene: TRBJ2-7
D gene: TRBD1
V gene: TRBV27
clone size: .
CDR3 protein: CASSLKGQGAYEQYF
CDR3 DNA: TGTGCCAGCAGTTTAAAGGGACAGGGCGCCTACGAGCAGTACTTC

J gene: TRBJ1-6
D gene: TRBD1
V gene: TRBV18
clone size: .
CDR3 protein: CASSPDRGNSPLHF
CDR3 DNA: TGTGCCAGCTCTCCCGACAGGGGTAATTCACCCCTCCACTTT

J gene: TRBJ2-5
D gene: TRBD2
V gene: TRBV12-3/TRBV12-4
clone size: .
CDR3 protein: CASTLGGLKTQYF
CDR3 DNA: TGTGCCAGCACCTTGGGAGGGTTGAAGACCCAGTACTTC

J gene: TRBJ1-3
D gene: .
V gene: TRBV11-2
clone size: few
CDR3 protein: CASSPRAGNTIYF
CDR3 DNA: TGTGCCAGCAGTCCCAGGGCTGGAAACACCATATATTTT

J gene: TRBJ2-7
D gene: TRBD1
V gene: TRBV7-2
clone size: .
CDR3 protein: CASSLAQHRGPYEQYF
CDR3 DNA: TGTGCCAGCAGCTTAGCCCAGCACAGGGGGCCCTACGAGCAGTACTTC

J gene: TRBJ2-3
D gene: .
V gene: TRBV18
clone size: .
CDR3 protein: CASSPPQAEEQYF
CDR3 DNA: TGTGCCAGCTCACCACCGCAAGCAGAGGAGCAGTATTTT

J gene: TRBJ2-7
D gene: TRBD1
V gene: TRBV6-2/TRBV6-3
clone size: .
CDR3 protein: CASSYSGTGSYEQYF
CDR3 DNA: TGTGCCAGCAGTTACTCCGGGACAGGGAGCTACGAGCAGTACTTC

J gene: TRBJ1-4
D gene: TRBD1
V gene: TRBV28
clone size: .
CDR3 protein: CASSFTGTGGEKLFF
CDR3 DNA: TGTGCCAGCAGTTTTACCGGGACAGGGGGTGAAAAACTGTTTTTT

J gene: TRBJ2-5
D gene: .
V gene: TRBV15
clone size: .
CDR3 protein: CATSRDFGTRKEETQYF
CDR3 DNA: TGTGCCACCAGCAGAGATTTCGGGACTCGAAAGGAAGAGACCCAGTACTTC

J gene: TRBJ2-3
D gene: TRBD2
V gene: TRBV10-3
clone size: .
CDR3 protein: CAISGGGSGTLTSTDTQYF
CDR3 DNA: TGTGCCATCAGCGGCGGGGGGAGCGGGACTCTTACTAGCACAGATACGCAGTATTTT

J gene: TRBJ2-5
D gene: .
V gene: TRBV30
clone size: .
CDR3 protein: CAWHKETQYF
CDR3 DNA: TGTGCCTGGCACAAAGAGACCCAGTACTTC

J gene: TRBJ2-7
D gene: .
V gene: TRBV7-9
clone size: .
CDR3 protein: CASSLMGGEQYF
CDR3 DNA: TGTGCCAGCAGCTTAATGGGGGGCGAGCAGTACTTC

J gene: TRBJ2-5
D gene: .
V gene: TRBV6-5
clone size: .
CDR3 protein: CASSYSGADTQETQYF
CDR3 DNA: TGTGCCAGCAGTTACTCGGGAGCGGATACCCAAGAGACCCAGTACTTC

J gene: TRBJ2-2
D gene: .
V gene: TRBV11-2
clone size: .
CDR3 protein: CASSYSGYVAGELFF
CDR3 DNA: TGTGCCAGCAGCTATAGCGGATACGTAGCCGGGGAGCTGTTTTTT

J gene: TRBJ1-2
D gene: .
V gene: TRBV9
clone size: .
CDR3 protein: CASSGSGTPYGYTF
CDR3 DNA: TGTGCCAGCAGCGGTAGTGGGACACCCTATGGCTACACCTTC

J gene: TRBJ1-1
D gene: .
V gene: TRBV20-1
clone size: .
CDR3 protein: CSAPEATEAFF
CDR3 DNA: TGCAGTGCACCGGAGGCCACTGAAGCTTTCTTT

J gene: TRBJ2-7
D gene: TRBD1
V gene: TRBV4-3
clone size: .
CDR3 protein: CASSQVTGGAYEQYF
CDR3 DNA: TGCGCCAGCAGCCAAGTGACAGGGGGCGCGTACGAGCAGTACTTC

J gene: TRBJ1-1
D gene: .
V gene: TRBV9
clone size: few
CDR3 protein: CASSVEAGMNTEAFF
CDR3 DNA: TGTGCCAGCAGCGTAGAGGCAGGAATGAACACTGAAGCTTTCTTT

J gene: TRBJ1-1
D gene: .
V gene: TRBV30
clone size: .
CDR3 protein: CAWSLTVNTEAFF
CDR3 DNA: TGTGCCTGGAGTCTAACAGTAAACACTGAAGCTTTCTTT

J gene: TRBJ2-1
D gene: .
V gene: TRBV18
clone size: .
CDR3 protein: CASSPEGEQFF
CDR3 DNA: TGTGCCAGCTCACCGGAGGGTGAGCAGTTCTTC

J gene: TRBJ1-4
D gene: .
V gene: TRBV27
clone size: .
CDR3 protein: CASSRVFRVENEKLFF
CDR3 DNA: TGTGCCAGCAGTCGAGTGTTCCGGGTGGAAAATGAAAAACTGTTTTTT

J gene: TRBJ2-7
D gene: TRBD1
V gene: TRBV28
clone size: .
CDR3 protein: CASRTGTGGSYEQYF
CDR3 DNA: TGTGCCAGCAGAACCGGGACAGGGGGCAGCTACGAGCAGTACTTC

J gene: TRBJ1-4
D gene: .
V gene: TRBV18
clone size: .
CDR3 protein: CASSPGLGFEKLFF
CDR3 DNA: TGTGCCAGCTCACCAGGACTGGGGTTTGAAAAACTGTTTTTT